In its sample, the clone carrying this TCR beta chain was seen a few times. Each participant's cohort was designated according to participant-reported clinical history. Germline values: CDR1 SEHNR, CDR2 FQNEAQ (reference sequence). The CDR3 has 18 amino acids. V lost 5 bases and J lost 4; bases outside the gene matches: 16. The entry originates in a study of blood T cell repertoires in COVID-19. Study summary: PBMCs, B-cell-depleted T cells, or T cells were the source of the cDNA or gDNA that made up the material.

This table comes from immunoSEQ multiplex PCR, and its TCRdb copy is limited to in-frame clones, with some not included. Here the sample spans 200,000 or so clones, more than 70% being singletons. The sequence came from a woman in her thirties or forties with acute COVID-19. The source material was PBMCs or T cells enriched from blood (not recorded which). The V and J genes are TRBV7-9 and TRBJ2-1; TRBD1 agrees at 8 bases. The CDR3 DNA reads as TGTGCCAGCAGCCCCCAGGACAGGGTCCAAGGCACGTACAATGAGCAGTTCTTC. This encodes CASSPQDRVQGTYNEQFF.